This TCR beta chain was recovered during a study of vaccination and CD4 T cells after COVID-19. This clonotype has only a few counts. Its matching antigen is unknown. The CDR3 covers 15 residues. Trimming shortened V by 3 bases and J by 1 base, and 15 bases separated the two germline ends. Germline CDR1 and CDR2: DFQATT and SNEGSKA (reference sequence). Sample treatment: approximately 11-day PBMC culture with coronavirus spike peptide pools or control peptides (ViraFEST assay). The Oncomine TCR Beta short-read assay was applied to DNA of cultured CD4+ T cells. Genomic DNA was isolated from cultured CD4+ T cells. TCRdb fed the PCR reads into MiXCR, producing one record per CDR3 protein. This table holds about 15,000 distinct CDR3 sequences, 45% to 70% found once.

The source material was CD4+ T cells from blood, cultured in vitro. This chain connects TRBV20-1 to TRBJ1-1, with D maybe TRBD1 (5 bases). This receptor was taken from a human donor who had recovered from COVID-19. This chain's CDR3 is CSARSGGTSNTEAFF. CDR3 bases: TGCAGTGCTAGGAGTGGAGGGACCTCGAACACTGAAGCTTTCTTT.